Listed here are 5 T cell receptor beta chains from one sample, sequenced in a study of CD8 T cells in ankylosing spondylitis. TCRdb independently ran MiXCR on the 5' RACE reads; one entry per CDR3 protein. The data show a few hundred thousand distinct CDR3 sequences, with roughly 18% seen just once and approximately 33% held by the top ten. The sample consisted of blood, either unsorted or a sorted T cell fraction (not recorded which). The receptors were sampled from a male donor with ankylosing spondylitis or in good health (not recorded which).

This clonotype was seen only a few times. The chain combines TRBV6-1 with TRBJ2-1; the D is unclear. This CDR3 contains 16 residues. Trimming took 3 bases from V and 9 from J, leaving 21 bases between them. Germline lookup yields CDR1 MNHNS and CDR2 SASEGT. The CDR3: CASSDILDLDLGEQFF. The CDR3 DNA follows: TGTGCCAGCAGTGATATTTTAGACTTGGACCTTGGTGAGCAGTTCTTC.

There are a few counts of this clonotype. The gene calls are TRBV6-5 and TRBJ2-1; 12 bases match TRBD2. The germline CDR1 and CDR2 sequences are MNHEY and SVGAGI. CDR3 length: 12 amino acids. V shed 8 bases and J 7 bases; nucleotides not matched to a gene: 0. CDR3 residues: CASGLAGNEQFF. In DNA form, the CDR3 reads TGTGCCAGCGGACTAGCGGGGAATGAGCAGTTCTTC.

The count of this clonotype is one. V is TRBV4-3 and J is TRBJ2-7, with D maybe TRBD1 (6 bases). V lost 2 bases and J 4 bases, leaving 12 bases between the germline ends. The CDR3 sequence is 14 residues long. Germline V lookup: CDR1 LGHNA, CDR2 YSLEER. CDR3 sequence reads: CASSQLQGKYEQYF. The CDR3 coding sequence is TGCGCCAGCAGCCAACTCCAGGGGAAGTACGAGCAGTACTTC.

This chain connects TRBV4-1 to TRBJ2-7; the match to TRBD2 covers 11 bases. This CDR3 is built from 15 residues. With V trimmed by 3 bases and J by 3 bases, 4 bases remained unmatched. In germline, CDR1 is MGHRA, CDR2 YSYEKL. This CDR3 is CASSHGTSGLYEQYF. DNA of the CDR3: TGCGCCAGCAGCCATGGGACTAGCGGCCTCTACGAGCAGTACTTC.

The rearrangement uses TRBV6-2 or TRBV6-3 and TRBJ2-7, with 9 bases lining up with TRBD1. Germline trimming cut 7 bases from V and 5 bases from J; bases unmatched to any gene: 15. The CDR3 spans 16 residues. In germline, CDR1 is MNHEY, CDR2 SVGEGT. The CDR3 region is CASTAMDGTGYDEQYF. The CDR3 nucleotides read TGTGCCAGCACCGCAATGGACGGGACAGGGTACGACGAGCAGTACTTC.